Following are 15 T cell receptor beta chains from one sample sequenced in a study of human T cells and chemical hapten exposure listed by TCRdb under 2021. The library was prepared using RACE. The instrument was a NextSeq 500. TCRdb applied fastp at Q25 and MiXCR to the public reads, then kept only in-frame beta chains. Rows with a matching CDR3 protein are joined into one entry that keeps the most common DNA and genes. For this sample the table gives approximately 69,000 distinct CDR3 sequences, of which approximately 10% were detected only once. 6.8% of the sample lies in the top ten. The intended sense of this specimen's time point label: patch test 2, 6 weeks after DPC sensitization. Reading the label with the study, this specimen's treatment or condition is: therapeutic diphenylcyclopropenone sensitization with weekly scalp DPC. Sequences were derived from whole blood, sampled in connection with sensitization to the hapten diphenylcyclopropenone (DPC). The receptor source for this set is a woman in her forties or fifties with alopecia areata. Some clones in this sample may be carry-over from other donors' samples.

This clonotype was seen many times. The chain links TRBV19 to TRBJ1-1, with D unclear. The V and J ends lost 4 bases and 1 base respectively, with 7 bases between them. The length of the CDR3 is 13 residues. Looked up from germline, CDR1 is LNHDA and CDR2 is SQIVND (reference sequence). The CDR3 spells CASSSQQNTEAFF. The CDR3 nucleotides read TGTGCCAGTAGTAGTCAGCAGAACACTGAAGCTTTCTTT.

This clonotype appeared many times. The V call is TRBV7-9, the J call TRBJ1-1, with D unresolved. Trimming pared 1 base from V and 2 bases from J, leaving 8 bases between. The CDR3 consists of 14 residues. Germline assignment: CDR1 SEHNR and CDR2 FQNEAQ (reference sequence). The CDR3 spells CASSLGRHNTEAFF. For the CDR3, the DNA is TGTGCCAGCAGCTTAGGTAGACACAACACTGAAGCTTTCTTT.

This clonotype was seen many times. The rearrangement uses TRBV5-1 and TRBJ2-7; TRBD1 matches at 9 bases. The CDR3 covers 14 residues. The V gene's germline CDR1 is SGHRS and CDR2 YFSETQ. Trimming at V came to 4 bases and at J to 2 bases, leaving 4 bases not matched to a gene. The CDR3 DNA is TGCGCCAGCAGCGTCAGACAGGGGGCCTACGAGCAGTACTTC. It codes for CASSVRQGAYEQYF.

This clonotype occurred many times. This chain links TRBV4-1 with TRBJ1-4, with D possibly being TRBD1 (6 bases). Deletions cut 5 bases from V and 5 bases from J, with 15 bases between. CDR3 size: 15 residues. Germline lookup yields CDR1 MGHRA and CDR2 YSYEKL. In nucleotides, the CDR3 is TGCGCCAGCAGCTCCAGGGGAGGGGGAAATGAAAAACTGTTTTTT. This codes for CASSSRGGGNEKLFF.

V is TRBV3-1 and J is TRBJ2-7; 10 nucleotides match TRBD2. Germline CDR1 is LGHDT and CDR2 is YNNKEL (reference sequence). The CDR3 length is 16 residues. V shed 4 bases and J 1 base; nucleotides not matched to a gene: 7. CDR3 loop: CASSLGLAVGSYEQYF. The CDR3 coding sequence is TGTGCCAGCAGCCTAGGACTAGCGGTGGGGTCCTACGAGCAGTACTTC.

This clonotype was counted a few times. V and J are TRBV10-2 and TRBJ1-1; 7 nucleotides match TRBD1. Germline values: CDR1 WSHSY, CDR2 SAAADI. The CDR3 loop spans 13 amino acids. J was trimmed by 4 bases and V by 4 bases; bases with no gene match: 3. CDR3 DNA: TGCGCCAGCAGTGTAAACAGGGGCACTGAAGCTTTCTTT. This gives the protein CASSVNRGTEAFF.

This rearrangement joins TRBV25-1 to TRBJ2-3; 10 bases are shared with TRBD2. The germline gives CDR1 MGHDK, CDR2 SYGVNS. CDR3 length: 15 amino acids. V dropped 5 bases and J dropped 4; count of bases not matched to a gene: 6. The CDR3 is CASSSGRAQADTQYF. The CDR3 DNA is TGTGCCAGCAGTAGCGGGAGGGCCCAGGCAGATACGCAGTATTTT.

J is TRBJ1-1 and V is TRBV10-3; tentative D call: TRBD1 (5 bases). CDR3 length equals 15 residues. The germline V gene has CDR1 ENHRY and CDR2 SYGVKD. V was pared by 4 bases and J by 1 base, with 13 bases between. CDR3 loop: CAISATREGNTEAFF. The CDR3 nucleotides read TGTGCCATCAGTGCCACCAGGGAAGGGAACACTGAAGCTTTCTTT.

This clonotype was picked up a small number of times. The chain is built from TRBV20-1 and TRBJ2-7, with 12 bases identical to TRBD2. The CDR3 extends over 19 amino acids. Germline V gene lookup returns CDR1 DFQATT and CDR2 SNEGSKA (reference sequence). V was pared by 5 bases and J by 2 bases, with 19 bases of the junction left unmatched. The CDR3 protein is CSALRPGLAGLVITYEQYF. CDR3 DNA: TGCAGTGCTCTACGCCCGGGACTAGCGGGCCTAGTAATCACCTACGAGCAGTACTTC.

The sample holds many counts of this clonotype. The chain couples TRBV6-1 to TRBJ2-3; the match to TRBD1 covers 9 bases. Germline CDR1 is MNHNS and CDR2 is SASEGT. Trimming at V came to 6 bases and at J to 1 base, leaving 5 bases not matched to a gene. The CDR3 runs to 15 residues. The CDR3 DNA reads as TGTGCCAGCAGCATGGACAGGGGTGGCACAGATACGCAGTATTTT. It is translated as CASSMDRGGTDTQYF.

The chain combines TRBV5-1 with TRBJ2-3; D not resolved. Trimming took off 5 bases at V and 3 bases at J, with 4 bases between the two ends. This CDR3 region has 11 residues. Germline values: CDR1 SGHRS, CDR2 YFSETQ. CDR3 amino acids: CASRATDTQYF. As DNA, the CDR3 is TGCGCCAGCAGAGCGACAGATACGCAGTATTTT.

The sample holds many counts of this clonotype. The chain carries TRBV5-1 and TRBJ1-1, with a tentative D call TRBD1 (6 bases). V was trimmed by 0 bases and J by 6 bases, leaving 18 bases between them. There are 16 residues in the CDR3. Germline V gene sequence: CDR1 SGHRS, CDR2 YFSETQ. The CDR3: CASSLGVGAWNSEAFF. CDR3 coding DNA: TGCGCCAGCAGCTTGGGAGTGGGGGCTTGGAATTCTGAAGCTTTCTTT.

This clonotype was picked up many times. The chain carries TRBV11-2 and TRBJ2-2; D might be TRBD1 (5 bases). With 3 bases removed from V and 4 bases from J, the gap between germline ends came to 9 bases. The V gene's germline CDR1 is SGHAT and CDR2 FQNNGV. This CDR3 has 14 residues. DNA of the CDR3: TGTGCCAGCAGCTTGCGACAGAGCACCGGGGAGCTGTTTTTT. Its protein is CASSLRQSTGELFF.

The chain's CDR3 is CASSVDSGGPFSDTQYF. CDR3 DNA sequence: TGTGCCAGCAGCGTAGACTCGGGAGGGCCTTTTTCGGATACGCAGTATTTT. This rearrangement joins TRBV9 to TRBJ2-3; the match to TRBD2 covers 8 bases. Trimming at V came to 0 bases and at J to 6 bases, leaving 12 bases not matched to a gene. CDR1 SGDLS and CDR2 YYNGEE come from the germline V gene. This CDR3 spans 17 amino acids.

The rearrangement links TRBV7-2 to TRBJ1-2; D ambiguous. Per the germline V gene, CDR1 is SGHTA and CDR2 is FQGNSA. The CDR3 runs to 15 residues. V was pared by 4 bases and J by 3 bases, with 15 bases between. The DNA for the CDR3 is TGTGCCAGCAGCTCCCAAGGGATCGGGTACTATGGCTACACCTTC. This sequence encodes CASSSQGIGYYGYTF.